This T cell receptor (beta chain) was identified during a study of regulatory T cells in long-lasting Graves disease (dated by TCRdb to the early 2020s). A note on the overall study: Antithyroid drugs had been taken for less than 3 months by newly diagnosed Graves' disease patients. Patients with persistent Graves' disease were compared with patients with newly diagnosed Graves' disease using TCR sequencing and RNA sequencing of peripheral blood. The study took place in China and was registered as a clinical trial. A total of about 33 samples were covered by TCR sequencing, comprising 13 persistent and around 20 newly diagnosed Graves' disease patients. General conclusions and limits of the study: Sequencing and analysis were limited to the TCR beta chain. Persistent disease showed preferential use of TRBV28, TRBJ1-2 and TRBJ2-5, whereas newly diagnosed disease favored TRBV20-1 and TRBJ2-1. The study examined only peripheral blood because the primary lesion, thyroid tissue, could not be accessed. The authors acknowledged the small sample size as a limitation that may reduce accuracy. Persistent Graves' disease patients showed lower TCR Shannon entropy and fewer highly expanded clones than newly diagnosed patients, suggesting clonal expansion. A larger number of public clonotypes was shared among persistent patients (around 3,000) than among newly diagnosed patients (around 890).

For this clonotype: What antigen it recognizes has not been identified. Base-call qualities are not available, and no considerably larger clone is one nucleotide away.

From V the trimming removes 5 bases and from J it removes 0 bases, while the gene matches leave 9 bases of the junction unaccounted for. CDR1 and CDR2 are drawn from the germline V gene: MDHEN, SYDVKM. The CDR3 starts with the cysteine, ends with the phenylalanine, and has 17 residues. Just the 51-base CDR3 DNA is kept, in frame starting at base 1. The time point label on this specimen signifies: newly diagnosed GD, antithyroid drugs for less than 3 months. For both TCR sequencing and RNA sequencing, RNA was extracted from PBMCs in TRIzol. The diagnosis of Graves' disease followed American Thyroid Association guidelines. Patients were recruited from an endocrinology department in Xi'an, China. Each patient gave approximately 10 milliliters of peripheral blood, collected in an EDTA anticoagulant tube. Ficoll Paque Plus density gradient separation was used to isolate PBMCs, and no further T cell sorting was performed. An Agilent 2100 Bioanalyzer and agarose gel were used to assess RNA quality, and a NanoDrop 2000 was used to measure RNA concentration.

Library preparation used multiplex PCR. TCRdb names Illumina HiSeq 4000 as the instrument used. To build TCR beta libraries, CDR3 regions were amplified by Arm-PCR using iRepertoire HTBI primers. Gel purification was performed on PCR products prior to sequencing. The paper's processing steps were these. A total of fewer than 65 TRBV and some 13 TRBJ segments were identified across samples and were used for gene usage analysis of CDR3 amino acid clonotypes. COPE and FqMerger were used to merge filtered high-quality paired reads into contigs. Contigs were aligned with BLAST to IMGT TRBV, TRBD and TRBJ reference genes, and CDR3 was defined per IMGT. Highly expanded clones were defined as clonotypes with a frequency above 0.1%. Shannon entropy was used to measure repertoire diversity, and the Gini coefficient was used to measure V-J evenness. A clonotype found in more than one individual was treated as public. TCRdb handled the public reads itself, with Q25 trimming in fastp and clone calling in MiXCR, and kept productive beta chains. Each CDR3 protein appears once, grouped with its most common genes and DNA. These V and J calls rely on TCRdb rather than the paper's analysis. For this sample there are 350,000 to 450,000 distinct CDR3 sequences; approximately 15% appear just once. The top ten constitute about 7.8% of the sample.

This same sample was also part of a study on T cells in Graves' hyperthyroidism and ophthalmopathy. As noted in the second study: Stable Graves' hyperthyroidism was defined as the absence of progression to ophthalmopathy over 18 months of follow-up. The hyperthyroidism patients were between 18 and 65 years old and newly diagnosed, with a disease duration of less than 2 months. The study excluded patients with uncontrolled infections, other autoimmune diseases, pregnancy or lactation. Diagnoses relied on clinical symptoms, serum thyroxine and TRAb, thyroid ultrasound and orbital computed tomography. For the first round of RT-PCR on the TCR CDR3, the HTBI primer set was used together with the Qiagen OneStep RT-PCR kit. Most expanded thyroid clonotypes (frequency above 0.001) were also detected in blood, suggesting blood repertoires may reflect thyroid immune responses. A model built on a 13 V-J signature distinguished ophthalmopathy from stable hyperthyroidism, reaching around 90% sensitivity and about 81% specificity in cross-validation and 80%/75% in testing. In validation, the model predicted progression to ophthalmopathy a median of roughly six months before onset, with about 67% sensitivity and 72.22% specificity. To identify distinguishing TCR V-J signatures, a discovery cohort of around 98 patients was used, comprising roughly 45 with Graves' ophthalmopathy and 57 with stable Graves' hyperthyroidism. Whether ophthalmopathy could be predicted prospectively was tested in an independent validation cohort made up of some 20 hyperthyroidism patients plus 17 patients who later progressed to ophthalmopathy. The roughly 100 discovery patients were divided at random into training and test sets in a 7:3 ratio. The study also compared thyroid tissue and blood T-cell repertoires from more than 5 Graves' hyperthyroidism patients. Once sampling was done, hyperthyroidism patients were given methimazole at a starting dose of 30 mg daily, whereas ophthalmopathy patients were given high-dose intravenous methylprednisolone. Libraries were constructed in a second round of multiplex PCR, after which size selection and purification were performed. Sequencing of the libraries was done on an Illumina HiSeq2000 using paired-end 100 bp reads. SOAPnuke was used to process the raw data, throwing out any read that contained adapters or uncalled bases, had a mean Phred below 15, or lacked an exact constant-primer or identifier match. COPE v1.2.5 was used to merge the high-quality paired reads, and each unique nucleotide sequence was defined as a clonotype. Clonotypes were aligned to IMGT TRBV, TRBD and TRBJ reference segments using MiTCR v1.1. Analysis was restricted to V-J combinations with a frequency above 0.0001, which covered approximately 99% of repertoires. The TCS score was defined as the ratio of F50 (clonal expansion) to E x V (chaos), calculated using BLOSUM62-based TCRdist between CDR3 peptides within each V-J. Welch's t-statistics and random forest reduced roughly 540 V-J features to 13, which were used in a naive Bayes classifier (R e1071). Sample size was not statistically predetermined, and investigators were not blinded to group allocation. The paper reports TCR Vbeta CDR3 sequencing of over 130 peripheral blood samples: approximately 41 ophthalmopathy, some 80 hyperthyroidism and 17 progressor patients.

The sequence derives from a woman in her thirties or forties with Graves disease. Donor details come from another sample of the same person, matched by shared clones. The sample consisted of peripheral blood mononuclear cells (PBMCs), taken at new diagnosis, from a patient treated with antithyroid drugs. This sequence uses TRBV28 and TRBJ2-3; 9 bases in between match TRBD1. The CDR3 region: CASSDTGTGISTDTQYF. The DNA sequence is as follows: TGTGCCAGCAGTGATACCGGGACAGGGATTAGCACAGATACGCAGTATTTT.